This T cell receptor beta chain originates from a study of shared clonotypes between healthy human individuals. Profiling relied on immunoSEQ multiplex PCR, and the TCRdb table lists in-frame clones only, not all of them. The sample consists of some 800,000 clones, around 93% of them appearing once. CD45RO-negative, CCR7-selected cells formed the naive CD8 fraction, which excluded terminally differentiated effector memory CD45RA+ cells. The CDR3 is made up of 14 amino acids. V shed 5 bases and J 4 bases; nucleotides not matched to a gene: 6. Germline CDR1 LNHNV, CDR2 YYDKDF (reference sequence). The TCR was taken from a man aged 25-45 years in good health. Sequenced input: naive CD8+ T cells sorted from blood. The gene calls are TRBV15 and TRBJ2-7; 9 nucleotides line up with TRBD1. The CDR3 loop reads CATSPDRGLYEQYF. CDR3 nucleotide sequence: TGTGCCACCAGCCCGGACAGGGGTTTGTACGAGCAGTACTTC.